Detailed here is one T cell receptor beta chain. Only in-frame clones appear in the TCRdb table, and some are missing; sequencing was by immunoSEQ multiplex PCR. Among 35,000 to 45,000 clones listed, more than 85% were seen once. This sample is part of a study of blood T cell repertoires in COVID-19. Trimming removed 6 bases at V and 3 bases at J, with 7 bases between. The CDR3 spans 12 residues. Per the germline V gene, CDR1 is SNHLY and CDR2 is FYNNEI. The chain has TRBV2 and TRBJ2-3, with TRBD2 as a possible D gene (5 bases). The specimen was peripheral blood. The TCR was taken from a woman of 80 years or more with acute or convalescent COVID-19. The CDR3 DNA sequence: TGTGCCAGCAGAGGACTTACAGATACGCAGTATTTT. Translation gives CASRGLTDTQYF.